These T cell receptor beta chains were read from a single sample in a study of a mutant IDH1 vaccine in newly diagnosed glioma. The data were produced by immunoSEQ multiplex PCR, yet TCRdb's version contains in-frame clones alone and is incomplete. The sample records 30,000 or so clones, about four fifths being singletons. Their antigen targets remain unknown. Sequencing used PBMCs, obtained from a glioma patient whose treatment included an IDH1 peptide vaccine. These receptors came from a man aged 25-40 years with glioma. The conserved cysteine and the conserved F or W are not part of the CDR3 here. Fields, in order: D gene, J gene, V gene, CDR3 length, clone size, CDR3 protein. The D gene is left open where the match is weak. Size values are once, few and many counts, or a class for expanded clones, and some rows have none.

>NA|TRBJ1-1|TRBV7-9|10|NA
ASSLGETEAF
>TRBD2|TRBJ2-1|TRBV18|14|few
ASSPAGTSGTYEQF
>NA|TRBJ2-7|TRBV2|13|few
ASSLQGRPSYEQY
>NA|TRBJ1-2|TRBV5-6|14|NA
ASSLAGGAGLYGYT
>TRBD1|TRBJ2-2|TRBV15|14|NA
ATSSRGNLNTGELF
>TRBD1|TRBJ2-5|TRBV5-4|14|NA
ASTPQPDRAQETQY
>NA|TRBJ1-3|TRBV7-8|10|NA
ASSPRGNTIY
>NA|TRBJ1-1|TRBV1|13|once
TSPPPETRNTEAF
>NA|TRBJ1-5|TRBV10-1|11|NA
ASARHYNQPQH
>NA|TRBJ1-1|TRBV5-6|12|NA
ASIFTGGNTEAF
>NA|TRBJ2-7|TRBV6-6|12|NA
ASSYTRSSYEQY